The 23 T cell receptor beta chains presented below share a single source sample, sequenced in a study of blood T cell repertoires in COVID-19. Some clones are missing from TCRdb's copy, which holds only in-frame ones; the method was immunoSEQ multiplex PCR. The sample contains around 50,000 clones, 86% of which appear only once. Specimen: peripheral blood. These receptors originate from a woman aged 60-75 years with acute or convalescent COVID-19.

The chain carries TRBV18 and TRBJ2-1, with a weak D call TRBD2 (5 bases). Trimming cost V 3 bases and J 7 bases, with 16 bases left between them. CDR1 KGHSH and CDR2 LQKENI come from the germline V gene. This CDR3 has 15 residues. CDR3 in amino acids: CASSPNSARLNEQFF. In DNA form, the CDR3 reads TGTGCCAGCTCACCGAATAGCGCCCGTTTGAATGAGCAGTTCTTC.

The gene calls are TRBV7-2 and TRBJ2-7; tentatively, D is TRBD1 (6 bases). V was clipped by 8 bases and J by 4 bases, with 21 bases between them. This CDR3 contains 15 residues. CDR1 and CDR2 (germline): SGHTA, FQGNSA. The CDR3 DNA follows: TGTGCCAGCTCTGTATCCGGGACAATGCTTTACGAGCAGTACTTC. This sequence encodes CASSVSGTMLYEQYF.

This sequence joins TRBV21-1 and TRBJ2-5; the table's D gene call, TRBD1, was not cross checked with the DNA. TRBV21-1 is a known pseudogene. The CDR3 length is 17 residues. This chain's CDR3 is CASSKGGRALVKETQYF. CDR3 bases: TGTGCCAGCAGCAAAGGAGGCAGGGCTCTTGTTAAGGAGACCCAGTACTTC.

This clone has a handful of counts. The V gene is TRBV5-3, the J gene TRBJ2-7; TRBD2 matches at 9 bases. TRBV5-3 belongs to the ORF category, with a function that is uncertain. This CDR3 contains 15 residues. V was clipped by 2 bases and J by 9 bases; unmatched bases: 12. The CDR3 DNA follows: TGTGCCAGAAGCTTTCCGGCGGGGGGGCCCCGTCCGCAGTACTTC. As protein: CARSFPAGGPRPQYF.

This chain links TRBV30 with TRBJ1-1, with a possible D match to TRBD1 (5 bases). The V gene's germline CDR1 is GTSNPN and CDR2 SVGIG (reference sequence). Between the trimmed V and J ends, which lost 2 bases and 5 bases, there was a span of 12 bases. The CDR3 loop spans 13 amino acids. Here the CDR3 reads CAWSPGGGTEAFF. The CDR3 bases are TGTGCCTGGAGTCCGGGGGGAGGAACTGAAGCTTTCTTT.

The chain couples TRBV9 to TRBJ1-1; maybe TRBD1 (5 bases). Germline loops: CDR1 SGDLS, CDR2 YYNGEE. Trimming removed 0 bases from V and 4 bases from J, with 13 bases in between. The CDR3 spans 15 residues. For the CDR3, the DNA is TGTGCCAGCAGCGTAGAGCCCGTCGGGGGCACTGAAGCTTTCTTT. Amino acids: CASSVEPVGGTEAFF. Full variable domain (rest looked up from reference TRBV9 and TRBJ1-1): DSGVTQTPKHLITATGQRVTLRCSPRSGDLSVYWYQQSLDQGLQFLIQYYNGEERAKGNILERFSAQQFPDLHSELNLSSLELGDSALYFCASSVEPVGGTEAFFGQGTRLTVV.

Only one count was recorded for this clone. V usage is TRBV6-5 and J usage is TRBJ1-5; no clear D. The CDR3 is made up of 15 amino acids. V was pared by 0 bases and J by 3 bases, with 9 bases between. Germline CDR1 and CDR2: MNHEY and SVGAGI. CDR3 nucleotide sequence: TGTGCCAGCAGTTACTCGTACAGACACAATCAGCCCCAGCATTTT. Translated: CASSYSYRHNQPQHF.

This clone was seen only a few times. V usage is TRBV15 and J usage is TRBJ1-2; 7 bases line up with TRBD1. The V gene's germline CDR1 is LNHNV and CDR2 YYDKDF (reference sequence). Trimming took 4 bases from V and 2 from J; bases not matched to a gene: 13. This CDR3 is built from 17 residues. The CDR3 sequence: CATSTGTVISENYGYTF. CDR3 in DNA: TGTGCCACCAGCACCGGGACAGTGATCTCAGAAAACTATGGCTACACCTTC. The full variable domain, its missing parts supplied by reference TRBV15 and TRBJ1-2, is DAMVIQNPRYQVTQFGKPVTLSCSQTLNHNVMYWYQQKSSQAPKLLFHYYDKDFNNEADTPDNFQSRRPNTSFCFLDIRSPGLGDTAMYLCATSTGTVISENYGYTFGSGTRLTVV.

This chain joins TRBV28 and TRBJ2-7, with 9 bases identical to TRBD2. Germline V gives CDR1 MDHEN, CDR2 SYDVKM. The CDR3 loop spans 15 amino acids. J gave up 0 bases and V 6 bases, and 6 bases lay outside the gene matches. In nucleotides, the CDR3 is TGTGCCAGCAGGCCCTCTAGCGGGGTCTCCTACGAGCAGTACTTC. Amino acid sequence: CASRPSSGVSYEQYF. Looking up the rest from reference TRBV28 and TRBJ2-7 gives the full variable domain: DVKVTQSSRYLVKRTGEKVFLECVQDMDHENMFWYRQDPGLGLRLIYFSYDVKMKEKGDIPEGYSVSREKKERFSLILESASTNQTSMYLCASRPSSGVSYEQYFGPGTRLTVT.

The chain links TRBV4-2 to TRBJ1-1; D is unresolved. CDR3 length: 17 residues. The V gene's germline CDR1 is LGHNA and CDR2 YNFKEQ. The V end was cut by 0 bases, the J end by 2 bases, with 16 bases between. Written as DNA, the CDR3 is TGTGCCAGCAGCCAAGACGGAGAGGGAAAGGGAAACACTGAAGCTTTCTTT. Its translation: CASSQDGEGKGNTEAFF.

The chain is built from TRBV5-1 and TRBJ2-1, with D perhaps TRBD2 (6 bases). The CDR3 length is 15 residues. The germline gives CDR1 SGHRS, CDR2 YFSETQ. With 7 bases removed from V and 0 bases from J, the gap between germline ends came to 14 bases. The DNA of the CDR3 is TGCGCCAGCCGTTTCGGAGGGCCCTCCTACAATGAGCAGTTCTTC. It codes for CASRFGGPSYNEQFF.

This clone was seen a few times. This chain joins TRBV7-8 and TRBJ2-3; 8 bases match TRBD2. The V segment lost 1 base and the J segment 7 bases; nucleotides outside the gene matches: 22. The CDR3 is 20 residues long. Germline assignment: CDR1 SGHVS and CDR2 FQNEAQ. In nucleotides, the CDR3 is TGTGCCAGCAGCTTAGTAGGGACTAGAGGCCGCCGGAGTATGGATCATACGCAGTATTTT. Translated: CASSLVGTRGRRSMDHTQYF.

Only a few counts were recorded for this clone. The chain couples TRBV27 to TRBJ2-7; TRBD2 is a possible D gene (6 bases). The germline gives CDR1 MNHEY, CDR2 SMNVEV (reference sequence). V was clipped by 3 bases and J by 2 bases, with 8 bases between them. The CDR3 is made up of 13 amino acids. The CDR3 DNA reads TGTGCCAGCAGTTTGTCGGGGGCCTACGAGCAGTACTTC. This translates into CASSLSGAYEQYF.

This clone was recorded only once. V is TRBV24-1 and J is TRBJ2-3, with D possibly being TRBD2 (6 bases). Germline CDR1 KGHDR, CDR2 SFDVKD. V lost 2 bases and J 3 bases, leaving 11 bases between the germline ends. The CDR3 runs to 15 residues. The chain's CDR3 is CATSDWRGVTDTQYF. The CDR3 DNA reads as TGTGCCACCAGTGATTGGAGGGGAGTGACAGATACGCAGTATTTT.

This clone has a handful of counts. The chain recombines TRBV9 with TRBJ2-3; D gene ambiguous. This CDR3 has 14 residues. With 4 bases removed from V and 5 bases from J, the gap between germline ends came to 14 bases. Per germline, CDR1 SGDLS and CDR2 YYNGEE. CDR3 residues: CASSSTRGIDTQYF. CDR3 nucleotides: TGTGCCAGCAGCTCCACCAGAGGTATAGATACGCAGTATTTT.

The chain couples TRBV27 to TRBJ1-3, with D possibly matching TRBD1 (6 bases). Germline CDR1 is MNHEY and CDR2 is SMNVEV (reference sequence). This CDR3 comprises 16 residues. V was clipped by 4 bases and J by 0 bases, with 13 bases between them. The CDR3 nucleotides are TGTGCCAGCAGTTGCCGGACGGACAGCTCTGGAAACACCATATATTTT. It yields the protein CASSCRTDSSGNTIYF.

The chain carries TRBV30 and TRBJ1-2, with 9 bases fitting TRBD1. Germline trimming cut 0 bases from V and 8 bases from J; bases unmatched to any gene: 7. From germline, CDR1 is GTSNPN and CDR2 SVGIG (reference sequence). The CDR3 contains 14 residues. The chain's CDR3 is CAWSVVQGAGGYTF. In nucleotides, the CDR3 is TGTGCCTGGAGTGTGGTACAGGGGGCGGGAGGCTACACCTTC.

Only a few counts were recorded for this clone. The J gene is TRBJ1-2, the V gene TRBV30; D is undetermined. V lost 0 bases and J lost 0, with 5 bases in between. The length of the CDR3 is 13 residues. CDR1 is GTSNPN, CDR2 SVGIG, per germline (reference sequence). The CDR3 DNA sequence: TGTGCCTGGAGTGTGGAGGCTAACTATGGCTACACCTTC. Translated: CAWSVEANYGYTF.

CDR3 bases: TGTGCCAGCAGCCAGGACCTGCAGGGGGCCCTCCTGAGTAGCAATCAGCCCCAGCATTTT. Protein: CASSQDLQGALLSSNQPQHF. The chain carries TRBV4-2 and TRBJ1-5; 8 bases line up with TRBD1. J lost 0 bases, V lost 3 bases, and 16 bases had no gene match. This CDR3 has 20 amino acids. CDR1 and CDR2 (germline): LGHNA, YNFKEQ.

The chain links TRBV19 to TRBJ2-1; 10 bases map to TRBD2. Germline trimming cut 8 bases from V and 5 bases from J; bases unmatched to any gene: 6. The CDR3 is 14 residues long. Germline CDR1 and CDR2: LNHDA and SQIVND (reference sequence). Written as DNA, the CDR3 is TGTGCCAGTCACCGGACTAGCGGCGACAATGAGCAGTTCTTC. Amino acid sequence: CASHRTSGDNEQFF.

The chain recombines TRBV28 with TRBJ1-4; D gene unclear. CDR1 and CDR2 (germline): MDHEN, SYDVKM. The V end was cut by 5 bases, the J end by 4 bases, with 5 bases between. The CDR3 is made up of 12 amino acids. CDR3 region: CASSPINEKLFF. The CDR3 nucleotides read TGTGCCAGCAGTCCTATTAATGAAAAACTGTTTTTT.

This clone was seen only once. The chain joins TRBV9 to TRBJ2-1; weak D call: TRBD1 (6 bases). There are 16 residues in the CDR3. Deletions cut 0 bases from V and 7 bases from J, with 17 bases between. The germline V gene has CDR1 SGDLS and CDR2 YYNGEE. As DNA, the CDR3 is TGTGCCAGCAGCGTAGGGTCAGGGGCGGGTTGGAATGAGCAGTTCTTC. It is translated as CASSVGSGAGWNEQFF. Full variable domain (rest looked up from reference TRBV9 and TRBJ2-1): DSGVTQTPKHLITATGQRVTLRCSPRSGDLSVYWYQQSLDQGLQFLIQYYNGEERAKGNILERFSAQQFPDLHSELNLSSLELGDSALYFCASSVGSGAGWNEQFFGPGTRLTVL.

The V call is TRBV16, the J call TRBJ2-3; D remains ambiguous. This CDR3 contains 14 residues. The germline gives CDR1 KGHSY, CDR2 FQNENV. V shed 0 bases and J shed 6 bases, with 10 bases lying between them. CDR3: CASSQSAASDTQYF. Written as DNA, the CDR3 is TGTGCCAGCAGCCAATCCGCGGCTTCGGATACGCAGTATTTT.